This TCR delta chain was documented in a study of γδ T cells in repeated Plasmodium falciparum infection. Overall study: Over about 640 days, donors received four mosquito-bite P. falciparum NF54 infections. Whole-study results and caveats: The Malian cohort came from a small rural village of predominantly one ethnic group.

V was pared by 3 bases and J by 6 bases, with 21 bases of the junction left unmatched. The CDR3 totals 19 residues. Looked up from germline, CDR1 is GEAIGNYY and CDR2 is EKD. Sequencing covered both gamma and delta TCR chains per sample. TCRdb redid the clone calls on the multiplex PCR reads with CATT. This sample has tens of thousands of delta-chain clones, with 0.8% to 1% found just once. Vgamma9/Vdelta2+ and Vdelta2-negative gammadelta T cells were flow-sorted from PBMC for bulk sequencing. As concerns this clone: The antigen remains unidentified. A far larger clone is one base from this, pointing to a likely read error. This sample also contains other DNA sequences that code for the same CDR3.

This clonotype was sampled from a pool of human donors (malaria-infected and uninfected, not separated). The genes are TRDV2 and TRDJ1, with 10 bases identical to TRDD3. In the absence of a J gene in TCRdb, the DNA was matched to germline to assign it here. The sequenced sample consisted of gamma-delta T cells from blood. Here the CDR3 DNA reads TGTGCCTGTGACTCCGTGCACGCGGGGGGATACGCGAAAGAGAATAAACTCATCTTT. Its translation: CACDSVHAGGYAKENKLIF.